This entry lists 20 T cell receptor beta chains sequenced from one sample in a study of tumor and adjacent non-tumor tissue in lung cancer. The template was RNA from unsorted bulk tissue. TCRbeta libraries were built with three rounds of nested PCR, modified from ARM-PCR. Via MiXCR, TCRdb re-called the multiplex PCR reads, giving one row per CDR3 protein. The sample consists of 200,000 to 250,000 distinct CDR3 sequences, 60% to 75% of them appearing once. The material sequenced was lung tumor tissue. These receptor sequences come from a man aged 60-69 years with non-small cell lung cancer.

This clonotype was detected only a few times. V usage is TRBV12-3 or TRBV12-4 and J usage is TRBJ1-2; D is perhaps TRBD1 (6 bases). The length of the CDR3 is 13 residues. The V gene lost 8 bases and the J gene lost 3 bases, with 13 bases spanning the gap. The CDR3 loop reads CASGRGEDYGYTF. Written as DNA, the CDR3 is TGTGCCAGCGGAAGGGGGGAAGACTATGGCTACACCTTC.

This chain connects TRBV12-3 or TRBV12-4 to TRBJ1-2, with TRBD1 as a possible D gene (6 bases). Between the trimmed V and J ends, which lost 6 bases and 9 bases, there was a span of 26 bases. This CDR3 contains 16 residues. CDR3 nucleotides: TGTGCCAGCAGCCCAAGGTCGGGACAAGGATTGAGTAGCTACACCTTC. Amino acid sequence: CASSPRSGQGLSSYTF.

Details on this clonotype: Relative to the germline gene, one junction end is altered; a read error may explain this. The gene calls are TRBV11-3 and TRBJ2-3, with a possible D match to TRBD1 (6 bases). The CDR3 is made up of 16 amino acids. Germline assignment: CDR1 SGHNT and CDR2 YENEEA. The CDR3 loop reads CASSLDRDTDIDTQYF. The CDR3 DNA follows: TGTGCCAGCAGCTTAGATAGGGACACAGACATAGATACGCAATATTTT.

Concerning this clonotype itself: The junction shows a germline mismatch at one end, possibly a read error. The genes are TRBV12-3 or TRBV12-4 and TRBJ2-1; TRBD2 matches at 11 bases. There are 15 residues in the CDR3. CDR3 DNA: TGTGCTAGCACCGAATCACTAGCGGGGGACAATGAGCAGTTCTTC. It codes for CASTESLAGDNEQFF.

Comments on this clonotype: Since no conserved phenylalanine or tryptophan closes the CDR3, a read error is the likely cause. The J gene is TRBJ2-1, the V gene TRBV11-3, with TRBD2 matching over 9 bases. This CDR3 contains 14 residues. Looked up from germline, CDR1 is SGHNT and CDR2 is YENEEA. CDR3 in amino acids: CASSTSGRYNGQFL. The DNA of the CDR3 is TGTGCCAGCAGCACGAGCGGGAGGTACAATGGGCAGTTCCTC.

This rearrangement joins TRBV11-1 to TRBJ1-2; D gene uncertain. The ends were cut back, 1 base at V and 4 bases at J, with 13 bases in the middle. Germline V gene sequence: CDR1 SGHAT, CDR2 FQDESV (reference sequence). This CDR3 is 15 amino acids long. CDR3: CASSLVAEGSYGYTF. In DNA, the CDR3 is TGTGCCAGCAGCTTAGTGGCCGAAGGTTCCTATGGCTACACCTTC. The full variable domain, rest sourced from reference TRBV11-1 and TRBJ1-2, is EAEVAQSPRYKITEKSQAVAFWCDPISGHATLYWYRQILGQGPELLVQFQDESVVDDSQLPKDRFSAERLKGVDSTLKIQPAELGDSAMYLCASSLVAEGSYGYTFGSGTRLTVV.

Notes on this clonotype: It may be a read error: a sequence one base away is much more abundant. In DNA, the CDR3 is TGTGCCAGCAGTCCCCGAGTGGTTGATGGCAATCAGCCCCAGCATTTT. This codes for CASSPRVVDGNQPQHF. The chain combines TRBV12-3 or TRBV12-4 with TRBJ1-5; D gene unclear. V gave up 5 bases and J gave up 2 bases, with 16 bases separating them. The CDR3 consists of 16 residues.

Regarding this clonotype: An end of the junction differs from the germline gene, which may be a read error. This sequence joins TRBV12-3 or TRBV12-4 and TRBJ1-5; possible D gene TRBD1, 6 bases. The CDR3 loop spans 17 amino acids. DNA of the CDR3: TGTGCCAGCGGTTTAAGTAGGGGGAGTGAGGATAATCAGCCCCAGCATTTT. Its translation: CASGLSRGSEDNQPQHF.

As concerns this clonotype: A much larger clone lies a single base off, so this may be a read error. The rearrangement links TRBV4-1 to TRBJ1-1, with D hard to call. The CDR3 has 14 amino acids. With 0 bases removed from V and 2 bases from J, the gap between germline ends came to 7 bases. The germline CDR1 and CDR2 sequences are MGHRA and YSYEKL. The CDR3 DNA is TGCGCCAGCAGCCAAGAAAAAATTAACACTGAAGCTTTCTTT. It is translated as CASSQEKINTEAFF.

The CDR3 region is CASSLTWGYGYTF. The CDR3 DNA sequence: TGTGCCAGCAGCTTAACGTGGGGCTATGGCTACACCTTC. This chain links TRBV7-3 with TRBJ1-2; D not certain. The germline CDR1 and CDR2 sequences are SGHTA and FQGTGA. Trimming removed 0 bases from V and 4 bases from J, with 6 bases in between. This CDR3 is built from 13 residues. Combining the CDR3 with reference TRBV7-3 and TRBJ1-2 gives the whole variable domain GAGVSQTPSNKVTEKGKYVELRCDPISGHTALYWYRQSLGQGPEFLIYFQGTGAADDSGLPNDRFFAVRPEGSVSTLKIQRTERGDSAVYLCASSLTWGYGYTFGSGTRLTVV.

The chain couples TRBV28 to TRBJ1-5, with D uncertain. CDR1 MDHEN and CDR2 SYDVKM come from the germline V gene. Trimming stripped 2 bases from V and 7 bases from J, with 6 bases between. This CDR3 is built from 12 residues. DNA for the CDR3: TGTGCCAGCAGTTTAAACTCACAGCCCCAGCATTTT. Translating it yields CASSLNSQPQHF. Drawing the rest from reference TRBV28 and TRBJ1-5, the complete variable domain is DVKVTQSSRYLVKRTGEKVFLECVQDMDHENMFWYRQDPGLGLRLIYFSYDVKMKEKGDIPEGYSVSREKKERFSLILESASTNQTSMYLCASSLNSQPQHFGDGTRLSIL.

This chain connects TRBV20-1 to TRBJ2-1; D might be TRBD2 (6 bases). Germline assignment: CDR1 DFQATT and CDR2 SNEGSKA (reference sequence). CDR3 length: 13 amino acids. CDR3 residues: CIVRRGSLAEQFF. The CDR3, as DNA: TGCATTGTCCGTAGGGGTTCCCTAGCGGAGCAGTTCTTC.

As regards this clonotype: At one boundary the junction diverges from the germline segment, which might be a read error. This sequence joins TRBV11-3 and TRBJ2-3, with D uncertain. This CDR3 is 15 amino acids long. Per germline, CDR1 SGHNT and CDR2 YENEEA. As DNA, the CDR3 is TGCACCAGCAGCTTAGGGAAGAGATTTACAGATACGCAGTATTTT. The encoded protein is CTSSLGKRFTDTQYF.

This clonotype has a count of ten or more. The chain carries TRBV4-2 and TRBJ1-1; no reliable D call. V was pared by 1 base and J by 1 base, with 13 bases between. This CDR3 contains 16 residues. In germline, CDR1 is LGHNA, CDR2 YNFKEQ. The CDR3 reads CASSQGLSARNTEAFF. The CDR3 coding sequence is TGTGCCAGCAGCCAAGGATTATCCGCGAGGAACACTGAAGCTTTCTTT.

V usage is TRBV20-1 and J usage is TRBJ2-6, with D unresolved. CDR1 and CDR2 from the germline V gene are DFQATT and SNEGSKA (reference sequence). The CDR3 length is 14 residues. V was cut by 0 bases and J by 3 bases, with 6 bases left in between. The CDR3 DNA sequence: TGCAGTGCTAGAGATCAAGGTGGGGCCAACGTCCTGACTTTC. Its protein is CSARDQGGANVLTF.

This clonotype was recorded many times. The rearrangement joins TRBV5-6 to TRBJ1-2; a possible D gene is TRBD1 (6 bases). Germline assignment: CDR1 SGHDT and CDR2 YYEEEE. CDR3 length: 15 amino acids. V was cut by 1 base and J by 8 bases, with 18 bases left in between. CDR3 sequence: CASSLTTGRIGGYTF. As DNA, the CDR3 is TGTGCCAGCAGCTTGACCACAGGGAGGATTGGGGGCTACACCTTC.

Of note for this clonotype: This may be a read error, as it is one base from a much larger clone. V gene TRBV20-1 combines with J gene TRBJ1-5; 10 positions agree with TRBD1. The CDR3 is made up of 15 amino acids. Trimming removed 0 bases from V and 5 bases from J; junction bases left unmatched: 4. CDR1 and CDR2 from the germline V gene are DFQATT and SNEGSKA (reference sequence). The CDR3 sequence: CSARDYGQGDQPQHF. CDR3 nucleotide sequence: TGCAGTGCTAGAGATTACGGACAGGGGGATCAGCCCCAGCATTTT.

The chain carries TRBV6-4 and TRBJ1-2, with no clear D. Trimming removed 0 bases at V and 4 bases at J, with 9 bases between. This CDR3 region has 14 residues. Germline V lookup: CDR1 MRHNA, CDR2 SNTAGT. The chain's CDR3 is CASSDSSLPYGYTF. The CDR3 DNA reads TGTGCCAGCAGTGACTCGAGTCTCCCCTATGGCTACACCTTC.

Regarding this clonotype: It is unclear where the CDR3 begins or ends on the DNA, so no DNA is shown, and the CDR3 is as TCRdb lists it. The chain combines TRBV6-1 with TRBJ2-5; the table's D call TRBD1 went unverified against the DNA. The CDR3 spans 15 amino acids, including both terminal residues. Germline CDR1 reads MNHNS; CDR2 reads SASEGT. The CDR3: CASRVGTGAQETLYF.

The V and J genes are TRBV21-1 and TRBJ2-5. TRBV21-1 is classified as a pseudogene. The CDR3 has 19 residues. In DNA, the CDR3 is TGTGCCAGCAGCAAAGTTATGAGAGGCCAATCTACCAATCAAGAGACCCAGTACTTC. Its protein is CASSKVMRGQSTNQETQYF.